Following are 32 T cell receptor beta chains from one sample sequenced in a study of T cell repertoires in cytomegalovirus infection. TCRdb itself ran the reads through MiXCR, one entry per CDR3 protein. Here the sample spans around 450,000 distinct CDR3 sequences, approximately 31% being singletons. Sequencing input: PBMCs. These receptors all come from a human donor in good health (CMV status not recorded). Some clones in this sample may be carry-over from other donors' samples.

In regard to this clonotype: The conserved final phenylalanine or tryptophan is absent from the CDR3, which likely points to a read error. CDR3 bases: TGTGCCAGCATGGACAGGCCCTACGAGCAGTACTTA. Encoded protein: CASMDRPYEQYL. The J gene is TRBJ2-7, the V gene TRBV6-6; 7 positions agree with TRBD1. Germline V gene sequence: CDR1 MNHNY, CDR2 SVGAGI (reference sequence). The CDR3 runs to 12 residues. V shed 7 bases and J 2 bases; nucleotides not matched to a gene: 2.

This clonotype was counted ten times or more. The rearrangement joins TRBV7-8 to TRBJ2-5, with 9 positions matching TRBD2. Germline trimming cut 5 bases from V and 3 bases from J; bases unmatched to any gene: 4. The CDR3 has 14 amino acids. Germline-derived CDR1 and CDR2 are SGHVS and FQNEAQ. The DNA for the CDR3 is TGTGCCAGCAGCACCAGCGGGGGGAAAGAGACCCAGTACTTC. Translation gives CASSTSGGKETQYF. Together with reference TRBV7-8 and TRBJ2-5, the CDR3 gives the full variable domain: GAGVSQSPRYKVAKRGQDVALRCDPISGHVSLFWYQQALGQGPEFLTYFQNEAQLDKSGLPSDRFFAERPEGSVSTLKIQRTQQEDSAVYLCASSTSGGKETQYFGPGTRLLVL.

V is TRBV15 and J is TRBJ1-2; TRBD1 agrees at 8 bases. In germline, CDR1 is LNHNV, CDR2 YYDKDF (reference sequence). The length of the CDR3 is 14 residues. The J segment lost 7 bases and the V segment lost 4 bases, leaving 8 bases of the junction unmatched. The CDR3 DNA follows: TGTGCCACCAGCACTGCACAGGGGGAGGGTGGCTACACCTTC. It codes for CATSTAQGEGGYTF.

This clonotype was observed many times. The CDR3: CASSLGPNEKLFF. The CDR3 region has the DNA TGTGCCAGCAGCTTAGGTCCTAATGAAAAACTGTTTTTT. The chain uses TRBV7-6 and TRBJ1-4; D is uncertain. Trimming shortened V by 1 base and J by 3 bases, and 3 bases separated the two germline ends. Germline CDR1 reads SGHVS; CDR2 reads FNYEAQ. The CDR3 is 13 residues long.

A remark on this clonotype: This sequence may be a read error, since a much larger clone differs from it by one base. The chain joins TRBV7-2 to TRBJ1-1, with D uncertain. The CDR3 spans 13 residues. Germline V gives CDR1 SGHTA, CDR2 FQGNSA. The chain's CDR3 is CASSATVNTDAFF. The CDR3 DNA reads TGTGCCAGCAGCGCAACAGTGAACACTGACGCTTTCTTT.

On this clonotype: A read error is possible here, since a much larger clone lies one base away. The chain has TRBV7-2 and TRBJ2-7; D ambiguous. This CDR3 is built from 13 residues. Germline values: CDR1 SGHTA, CDR2 FQGNSA. This CDR3 is CSSSLDDSYEQYF. CDR3 nucleotide sequence: TGTTCCAGCAGCTTAGATGATTCCTACGAGCAGTACTTC.

This clonotype showed up just a few times. The chain links TRBV29-1 to TRBJ1-2, with TRBD1 matching over 9 bases. The germline CDR1 and CDR2 sequences are SQVTM and ANQGSEA. J gave up 0 bases and V 5 bases, and 13 bases lay outside the gene matches. The CDR3 covers 17 residues. The CDR3 sequence: CSVLSNPGQGANYGYTF. The CDR3 nucleotides are TGCAGCGTTTTGAGTAATCCGGGACAGGGAGCTAACTATGGCTACACCTTC.

This chain connects TRBV28 to TRBJ1-1; TRBD1 matches at 10 bases. From germline, CDR1 is MDHEN and CDR2 SYDVKM. The CDR3 contains 16 residues. The J segment lost 2 bases and the V segment lost 5 bases, leaving 8 bases of the junction unmatched. The CDR3 DNA is TGTGCCAGCAGTCAGGACAGGGGGAAAGGCAACACTGAAGCTTTCTTT. It codes for CASSQDRGKGNTEAFF.

This clonotype was picked up a small number of times. V usage is TRBV29-1 and J usage is TRBJ2-1; 9 bases align to TRBD2. Trimming took 7 bases from V and 3 from J; bases not matched to a gene: 13. There are 16 residues in the CDR3. CDR1 and CDR2 from the germline V gene are SQVTM and ANQGSEA. The CDR3 loop is CSAGDLSGGGYNEQFF. In DNA, the CDR3 is TGCAGCGCCGGGGACCTTAGCGGGGGCGGCTACAATGAGCAGTTCTTC.

A few counts support this clonotype. The V gene is TRBV7-2, the J gene TRBJ2-1, with TRBD2 matching 8 bases. Losses at the gene ends were 10 bases for V and 2 bases for J; bases not matched to a gene: 4. The germline V gene encodes CDR1 SGHTA and CDR2 FQGNSA. The CDR3 has 13 amino acids. The DNA of the CDR3 is TGTGCCACCCGGACTAGCACCTACAATGAGCAGTTCTTC. This translates into CATRTSTYNEQFF.

This clonotype was observed a handful of times. V and J are TRBV5-6 and TRBJ2-2, with 7 nucleotides matching TRBD1. Losses at the gene ends were 0 bases for V and 3 bases for J; bases not matched to a gene: 5. This CDR3 is 16 amino acids long. Germline V gives CDR1 SGHDT, CDR2 YYEEEE. As DNA, the CDR3 is TGTGCCAGCAGCTTGGCGTGGACAGGCTACACCGGGGAGCTGTTTTTT. It yields the protein CASSLAWTGYTGELFF.

This clonotype was seen repeatedly, ten times or more. The rearrangement links TRBV28 to TRBJ1-2; no clear D gene. CDR3 length: 15 residues. Trimming shortened V by 3 bases and J by 7 bases, and 18 bases separated the two germline ends. Germline V gene lookup returns CDR1 MDHEN and CDR2 SYDVKM. The CDR3 loop is CASSFSPGGWSGYTF. In nucleotides, the CDR3 is TGTGCCAGCAGTTTCTCACCGGGTGGTTGGAGTGGCTACACCTTC.

This clonotype was seen ten or more times. The DNA of the CDR3 is TGTGCCAGCAGCCGAGGGACAGGGGGCTACAATGAGCAGTTCTTC. Translation gives CASSRGTGGYNEQFF. The J gene is TRBJ2-1, the V gene TRBV11-2; TRBD1 matches 11 bases. The CDR3 totals 15 residues. Trimming cost V 5 bases and J 3 bases; bases outside gene matches: 3. CDR1 and CDR2 from the germline V gene are SGHAT and FQNNGV.

A single count supports this clonotype. This rearrangement joins TRBV6-6 to TRBJ2-3; TRBD2 matches 10 bases. Trimming took 5 bases from V and 4 from J; bases not matched to a gene: 9. This CDR3 has 16 residues. Germline V gives CDR1 MNHNY, CDR2 SVGAGI (reference sequence). CDR3 in DNA: TGTGCCAGCAGTGCCCTAGCGGGGGTGTTATCAGATACGCAGTATTTT. Translation: CASSALAGVLSDTQYF.

This clonotype was detected only a few times. This chain connects TRBV4-1 to TRBJ2-5; D is perhaps TRBD1 (7 bases). The CDR3 is made up of 14 amino acids. V was trimmed by 4 bases and J by 5 bases, leaving 14 bases between them. CDR1 MGHRA and CDR2 YSYEKL come from the germline V gene. In DNA form, the CDR3 reads TGCGCCAGCAGCCCAATTCCAGGGGGGGAGACCCAGTACTTC. Encoded protein: CASSPIPGGETQYF.

As to this clonotype: It may be a read error: a sequence one base away is much more abundant. The V gene is TRBV7-2, the J gene TRBJ2-7, with D hard to call. Germline loops: CDR1 SGHTA, CDR2 FQGNSA. The CDR3 consists of 14 residues. V was clipped by 5 bases and J by 0 bases, with 11 bases between them. CDR3 sequence reads: CASSQGVTSYEQYF. Here the CDR3 DNA reads TGTGCCAGCAGCCAAGGTGTCACCTCCTACGAGCAGTACTTC.

This clonotype showed up just once. This could be a read error, since a much larger clone is one nucleotide away. The V call is TRBV7-2, the J call TRBJ2-5, with 9 nucleotides matching TRBD1. CDR1 and CDR2 from the germline V gene are SGHTA and FQGNSA. This CDR3 contains 16 residues. The CDR3 region is CASSLTGQGRGETQNF. The CDR3 coding sequence is TGTGCCAGCAGCTTGACGGGACAGGGTAGGGGAGAGACCCAGAACTTC.

The genes are TRBV28 and TRBJ1-6, with D possibly being TRBD1 (6 bases). This CDR3 has 13 residues. Germline assignment: CDR1 MDHEN and CDR2 SYDVKM. As DNA, the CDR3 is TGTGCTACAGGGCCCACCTCTAATTCACCCCTCCACTTT. As protein: CATGPTSNSPLHF.

This clonotype has just a few counts. The chain recombines TRBV5-4 with TRBJ2-5; possibly TRBD2 for D (6 bases). V was shortened by 0 bases and J by 5 bases, with 17 bases between the two germline ends. CDR3 length: 16 amino acids. In germline, CDR1 is SGHNT, CDR2 YYREEE (reference sequence). The CDR3 spells CASSLELSPAGETQYF. The CDR3 DNA follows: TGTGCCAGCAGCTTGGAGTTGTCCCCGGCGGGGGAGACCCAGTACTTC.

In its sample, this clonotype was seen a few times. V gene TRBV4-3 combines with J gene TRBJ2-3, with TRBD2 as a possible D gene (5 bases). Germline CDR1 and CDR2: LGHNA and YSLEER. Trimming cost V 0 bases and J 0 bases, with 13 bases left between them. The CDR3 runs 17 residues. CDR3 nucleotides: TGCGCCAGCAGCCAAGATATGACCGGGGTTAGCACAGATACGCAGTATTTT. Amino acid sequence: CASSQDMTGVSTDTQYF.

This clonotype was detected a few times. The V gene is TRBV20-1, the J gene TRBJ1-5; D unclear. Germline values: CDR1 DFQATT, CDR2 SNEGSKA (reference sequence). There are 13 residues in the CDR3. Trimming left V 5 bases short and J 5 bases short, with 13 bases between. The CDR3, as DNA: TGCAGTGCTTCAGCCGGGAGGTATCAGCCCCAGCATTTT. It specifies CSASAGRYQPQHF.

The rearrangement links TRBV19 to TRBJ1-2; D unclear. This CDR3 is built from 14 residues. Trimming took off 3 bases at V and 7 bases at J, with 15 bases between the two ends. The germline gives CDR1 LNHDA, CDR2 SQIVND (reference sequence). Here the CDR3 reads CASSMFSAAGGYTF. CDR3 nucleotides: TGTGCCAGTAGTATGTTCAGTGCCGCAGGTGGCTACACCTTC.

The genes are TRBV27 and TRBJ1-3; D remains ambiguous. CDR3 length: 17 residues. The germline CDR1 and CDR2 sequences are MNHEY and SMNVEV (reference sequence). V dropped 7 bases and J dropped 0 bases, with 19 bases sitting between them. CDR3 loop: CASIPGGGPRSGNTIYF. The CDR3 DNA follows: TGTGCCAGCATACCCGGTGGAGGGCCCCGCTCTGGAAACACCATATATTTT.

The gene calls are TRBV18 and TRBJ1-1; D uncertain. CDR1 and CDR2 (germline): KGHSH, LQKENI. Trimming took 3 bases from V and 4 from J, leaving 9 bases between them. The length of the CDR3 is 13 residues. The CDR3 loop reads CASSPRGSTEAFF. The CDR3, as DNA: TGTGCCAGCTCACCGCGGGGTTCCACTGAAGCTTTCTTT.

The chain couples TRBV9 to TRBJ1-3, with TRBD1 as a possible D gene (6 bases). Per germline, CDR1 SGDLS and CDR2 YYNGEE. V was cut by 0 bases and J by 1 base, with 14 bases left in between. The CDR3 covers 17 residues. CDR3 protein: CASSVGSGGASGNTIYF. CDR3 in DNA: TGTGCCAGCAGCGTAGGGTCGGGGGGCGCGTCTGGAAACACCATATATTTT.

The rearrangement uses TRBV4-3 and TRBJ2-1; TRBD2 agrees at 9 bases. The germline CDR1 and CDR2 sequences are LGHNA and YSLEER. There are 18 residues in the CDR3. Trimming at V came to 0 bases and at J to 0 bases, leaving 6 bases not matched to a gene. CDR3 residues: CASSQDRVSGSSYNEQFF. Here the CDR3 DNA reads TGCGCCAGCAGCCAAGATCGGGTTAGCGGGAGCTCCTACAATGAGCAGTTCTTC.

This clonotype has more than one count but fewer than ten. Here the CDR3 DNA reads TGTGCCAGCAGGGTAGTATCTGCCACCCTTTATTCGTTTGTGGGGACAGGGGGCAATCAGCCCCAGCATTTT. It codes for CASRVVSATLYSFVGTGGNQPQHF. This chain uses TRBV6-4 with TRBJ1-5, with 10 bases identical to TRBD1. This CDR3 comprises 24 residues. Germline V gene data show CDR1 as MRHNA and CDR2 as SNTAGT. The V segment lost 6 bases and the J segment 2 bases; nucleotides outside the gene matches: 31.

In the case of this clonotype: A much larger clone lies one base from this, so it may be a read error. The chain carries TRBV7-2 and TRBJ1-5; D ambiguous. V shed 7 bases and J shed 3 bases, with 13 bases lying between them. The germline gives CDR1 SGHTA, CDR2 FQGNSA. The CDR3 covers 14 residues. CDR3 nucleotide sequence: TGTGCCAGCACTAGAGGACCGATCAATCAGCCCCAGCATTTT. Translation gives CASTRGPINQPQHF. The full variable domain, rest sourced from reference TRBV7-2 and TRBJ1-5, is GAGVSQSPSNKVTEKGKDVELRCDPISGHTALYWYRQSLGQGLEFLIYFQGNSAPDKSGLPSDRFSAERTGGSVSTLTIQRTQQEDSAVYLCASTRGPINQPQHFGDGTRLSIL.

This clonotype was seen at least ten times. The chain is built from TRBV7-2 and TRBJ1-5; tentative D call: TRBD1 (5 bases). This CDR3 has 16 amino acids. Looked up from germline, CDR1 is SGHTA and CDR2 is FQGNSA. V lost 0 bases to trimming and J lost 5 bases, with 14 bases between them. CDR3 bases: TGTGCCAGCAGCTTAGCCCCTGGCAGGGCAGATCAGCCCCAGCATTTT. Residues: CASSLAPGRADQPQHF. The full variable domain, rest sourced from reference TRBV7-2 and TRBJ1-5, is GAGVSQSPSNKVTEKGKDVELRCDPISGHTALYWYRQSLGQGLEFLIYFQGNSAPDKSGLPSDRFSAERTGGSVSTLTIQRTQQEDSAVYLCASSLAPGRADQPQHFGDGTRLSIL.

In its sample, this clonotype was seen a few times. J is TRBJ2-7 and V is TRBV20-1; possible D gene TRBD1, 5 bases. The CDR3 has 16 amino acids. CDR1 DFQATT and CDR2 SNEGSKA come from the germline V gene (reference sequence). Deletions cut 1 base from V and 1 base from J, with 17 bases between. Here the CDR3 reads CSARGGHERPSYEQYF. CDR3 coding DNA: TGCAGTGCTAGAGGAGGACACGAAAGACCGTCCTACGAGCAGTACTTC.

This clonotype occurred many times. V and J are TRBV7-8 and TRBJ1-1, with TRBD1 as a possible D gene (5 bases). With 3 bases removed from V and 5 bases from J, the gap between germline ends came to 13 bases. The germline gives CDR1 SGHVS, CDR2 FQNEAQ. CDR3 length: 14 amino acids. The CDR3 here is CASSFEHGGTEAFF. In nucleotides, the CDR3 is TGTGCCAGCAGCTTCGAGCACGGGGGGACTGAAGCTTTCTTT.

As regards this clonotype: The junction does not match germline at one end; this may be a read error. V gene TRBV7-9 combines with J gene TRBJ2-1; D gene ambiguous. CDR1 and CDR2 from the germline V gene are SEHNR and FQNEAQ (reference sequence). The CDR3 totals 13 residues. Here the CDR3 reads CASIRAEGYEHFF. DNA for the CDR3: TGTGCCAGCATCCGGGCTGAAGGGTATGAGCATTTCTTC. Complete variable domain (other parts from reference TRBV7-9 and TRBJ2-1): DTGVSQNPRHKITKRGQNVTFRCDPISEHNRLYWYRQTLGQGPEFLTYFQNEAQLEKSRLLSDRFSAERPKGSFSTLEIQRTEQGDSAMYLCASIRAEGYEHFFGPGTRLTVL.